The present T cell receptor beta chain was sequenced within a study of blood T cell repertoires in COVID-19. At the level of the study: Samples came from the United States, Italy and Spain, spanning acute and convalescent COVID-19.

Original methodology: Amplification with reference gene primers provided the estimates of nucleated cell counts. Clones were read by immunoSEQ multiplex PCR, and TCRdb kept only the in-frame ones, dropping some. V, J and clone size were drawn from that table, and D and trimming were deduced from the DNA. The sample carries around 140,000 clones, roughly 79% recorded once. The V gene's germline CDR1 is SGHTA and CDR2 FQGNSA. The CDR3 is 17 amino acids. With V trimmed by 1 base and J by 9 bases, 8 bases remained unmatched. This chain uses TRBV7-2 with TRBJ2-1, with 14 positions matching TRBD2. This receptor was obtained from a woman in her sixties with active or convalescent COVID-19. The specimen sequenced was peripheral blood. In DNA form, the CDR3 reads TGTGCCAGCAGCTTAGGGGGGACTAGCGGGAGATTGAGTGAGCAGTTCTTC. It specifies CASSLGGTSGRLSEQFF.